This TCR beta chain was retrieved from a study of early T cells in non-severe SARS-CoV-2 infection (dated by TCRdb to the early 2020s). With regard to the full study: Bulk RNA from unsorted whole blood was used for TCR sequencing, so alpha and beta chains could not be paired. Study-wide conclusions, independent of this receptor: VDJdb matching was skewed toward anti-spike CD8 responses and likely underestimated virus-specific expansions, missing private and CD4 specificities.

Only a few counts were recorded for this clonotype. Its cognate antigen has yet to be identified. No per-base quality is available; no much larger clone lies one base away. The library was built by means of 5' RACE. Instrument on record: NextSeq 500. In the TCR library protocol, unique molecular identifiers were attached to individual cDNA molecules to correct for PCR bias and sequencing error. TCR alpha and beta chains were both sequenced, and the abundances of alpha and beta sequences in each sample were closely correlated with each other. Regarding the original processing steps: Decombinator V4 was used to annotate TCR sequences for V gene, J gene and CDR3. Expanded TCRs were defined as changing significantly between any two time points under a Poisson model with p below 0.0001. TCR abundances were normalised to the total number of TCRs sequenced per sample and expressed as counts per million. VDJdb, accessed on 1 November 2021, was searched for TCRs annotated for CMV, EBV and SARS-CoV-2, and TCRs annotated for more than one antigen were excluded. The public reads were run again by TCRdb, first through fastp at Q25 and then through MiXCR, and only productive beta chains were kept. Every distinct CDR3 protein forms one entry, paired with its most common genes and DNA. The V and J calls and clone size come from TCRdb's table, not from the authors' own analysis. The sample table records about 80,000 distinct CDR3 sequences; approximately 12% of these occur just once. 3.4% of the sample goes to the ten largest clones.

This was a case-control study nested in a cohort of healthcare workers in London, UK, who had nasopharyngeal swab PCR tests and blood samples taken every week. Healthcare workers were recruited during the week of the UK lockdown, between 23 and 31 March 2020, and followed weekly for up to roughly 15 weeks. Specimen: whole blood. The TCR sequence derives from an adult who was a healthcare worker with PCR-confirmed SARS-CoV-2 infection or an uninfected control (not recorded which).

The CDR3 corresponds to CASSLVATSNGELFF. At the DNA level, the sequence is TGTGCCAGCAGCTTAGTGGCCACTTCAAACGGGGAGCTGTTTTTT. This sequence uses TRBV11-2 and TRBJ2-2, with the D gene uncertain. Looking up the germline V gene yields CDR1 SGHAT and CDR2 FQNNGV. Including cysteine and phenylalanine, the CDR3 has 15 amino acids. Of the read, only the CDR3 DNA is kept; its 45 bases are in frame from base 1. V is cut by 1 base and J by 7 bases, and the space between the germline ends is 13 bases.